This is a list of T cell receptor beta chains from one sample in a study of long-term antiretroviral therapy in people with HIV. Data came from immunoSEQ multiplex PCR; TCRdb stores just in-frame clones and leaves some out. Of some 14,000 clones listed, around 83% were seen once; the top ten hold roughly 7.2%. The source material was unsorted PBMCs, sampled 0.4 years after starting antiretroviral therapy. These receptors all stem from a man younger than 45 with HIV. Both conserved end residues are part of each CDR3. The order of the fields is CDR3 length, V gene, CDR3 protein.

11 | TRBV11-1 | CASSLSHEQFF
17 | TRBV2 | CASSEGFRKYSNQPQHF
13 | TRBV7-9 | CASSLVRSDEQFF
15 | TRBV6-4 | CASSDSTSGGDTQYF
12 | TRBV7-9 | CASTGVDEKLFF
14 | TRBV2 | CASSEAGRNQPQHF
13 | TRBV2 | CASSSDRPYEQYF
15 | TRBV15 | CATSRTSGGTDTQYF
15 | TRBV5-1 | CASSFSGNDYNEQFF
14 | TRBV2 | CASVGLARTGELFF
12 | TRBV2 | CASRLSSYEQYF
14 | TRBV10-3 | CAISESDRLHGYTF
13 | TRBV28 | CASSRDSSYEQYF
14 | TRBV6-1 | CASKVRGREETQYF
13 | TRBV7-2 | CASSRDTAQPQHF
12 | TRBV6-6 | CASRYSNQPQHF
15 | TRBV7-3 | CASSSSGGAGETQYF
14 | TRBV6-1 | CASSRQGATDTQYF
13 | TRBV18 | CASSPRGADEQYF
17 | TRBV27 | CASSFGAVGSSYNEQFF
13 | TRBV27 | CASSHDMGETQYF
14 | TRBV28 | CASSPQGTRYGYTF
15 | TRBV10-2 | CASSEGGNGNQPQHF
13 | TRBV7-9 | CASSLVGTLEAFF
12 | TRBV28 | CASSSYPQPQHF
13 | TRBV19 | CASSISMNTEAFF
17 | TRBV27 | CASSLFQDPLTFYEQYF
11 | TRBV18 | CASSPGYEQYF
12 | TRBV4-1 | CASSQNQGEAFF
15 | TRBV7-9 | CASSYPVSSSYEQYF
17 | TRBV2 | CASRPLTRDAQNYGYTF